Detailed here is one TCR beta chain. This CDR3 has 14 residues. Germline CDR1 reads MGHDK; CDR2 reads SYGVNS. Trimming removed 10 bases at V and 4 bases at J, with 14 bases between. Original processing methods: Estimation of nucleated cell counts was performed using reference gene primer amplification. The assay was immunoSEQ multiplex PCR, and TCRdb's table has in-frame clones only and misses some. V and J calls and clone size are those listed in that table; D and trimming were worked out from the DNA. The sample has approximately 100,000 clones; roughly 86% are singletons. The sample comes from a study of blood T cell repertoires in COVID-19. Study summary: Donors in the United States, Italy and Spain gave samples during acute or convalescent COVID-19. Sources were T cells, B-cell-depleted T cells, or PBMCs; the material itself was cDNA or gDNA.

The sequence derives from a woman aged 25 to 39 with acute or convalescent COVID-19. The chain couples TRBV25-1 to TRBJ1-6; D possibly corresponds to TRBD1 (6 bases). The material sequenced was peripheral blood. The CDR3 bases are TGTGCCATCCAGGGGCTAGGGTATAATTCACCCCTCCACTTT. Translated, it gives CAIQGLGYNSPLHF.